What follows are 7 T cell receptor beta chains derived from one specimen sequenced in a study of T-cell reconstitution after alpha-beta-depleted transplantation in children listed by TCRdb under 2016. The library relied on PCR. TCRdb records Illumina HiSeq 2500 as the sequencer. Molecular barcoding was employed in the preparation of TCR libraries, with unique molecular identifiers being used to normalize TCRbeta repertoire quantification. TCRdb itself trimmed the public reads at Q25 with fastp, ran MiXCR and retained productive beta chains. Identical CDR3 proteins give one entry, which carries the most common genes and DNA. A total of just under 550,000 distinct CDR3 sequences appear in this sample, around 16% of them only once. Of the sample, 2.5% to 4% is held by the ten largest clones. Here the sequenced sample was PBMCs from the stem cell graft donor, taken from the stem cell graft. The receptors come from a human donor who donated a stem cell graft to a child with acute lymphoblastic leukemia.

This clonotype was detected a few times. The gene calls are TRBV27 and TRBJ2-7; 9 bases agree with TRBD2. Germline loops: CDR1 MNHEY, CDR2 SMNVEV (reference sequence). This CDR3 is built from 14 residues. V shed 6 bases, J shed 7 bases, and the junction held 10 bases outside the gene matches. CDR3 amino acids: CASRQREEVGEQYF. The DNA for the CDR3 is TGTGCCAGCAGGCAGCGGGAGGAAGTAGGTGAGCAGTACTTC.

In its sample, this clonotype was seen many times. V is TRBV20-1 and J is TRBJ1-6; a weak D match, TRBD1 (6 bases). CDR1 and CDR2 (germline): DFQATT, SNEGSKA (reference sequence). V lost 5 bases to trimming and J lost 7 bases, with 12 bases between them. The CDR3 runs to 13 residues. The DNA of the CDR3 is TGCAGTGCTCAGACAGGCGAAAATTCACCCCTCCACTTT. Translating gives CSAQTGENSPLHF.

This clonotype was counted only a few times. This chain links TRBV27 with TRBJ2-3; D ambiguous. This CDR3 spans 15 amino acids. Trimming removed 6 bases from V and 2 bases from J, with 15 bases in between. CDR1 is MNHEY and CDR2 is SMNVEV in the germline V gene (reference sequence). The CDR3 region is CASSHTVLYTDTQYF. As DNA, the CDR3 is TGTGCCAGCAGCCACACTGTTCTATACACAGATACGCAGTATTTT.

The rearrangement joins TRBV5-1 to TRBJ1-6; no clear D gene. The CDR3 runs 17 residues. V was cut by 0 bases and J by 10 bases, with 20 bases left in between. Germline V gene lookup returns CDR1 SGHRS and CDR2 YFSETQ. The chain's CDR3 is CASSLVGGNFYYSPLHF. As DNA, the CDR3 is TGCGCCAGCAGCTTGGTTGGAGGGAACTTCTATTACTCACCCCTCCACTTT.

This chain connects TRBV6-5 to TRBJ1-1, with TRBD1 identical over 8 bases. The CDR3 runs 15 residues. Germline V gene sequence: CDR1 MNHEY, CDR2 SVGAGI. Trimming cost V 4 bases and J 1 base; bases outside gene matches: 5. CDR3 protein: CASSLLTGANTEAFF. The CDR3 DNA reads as TGTGCCAGCAGTTTACTGACAGGGGCGAACACTGAAGCTTTCTTT.

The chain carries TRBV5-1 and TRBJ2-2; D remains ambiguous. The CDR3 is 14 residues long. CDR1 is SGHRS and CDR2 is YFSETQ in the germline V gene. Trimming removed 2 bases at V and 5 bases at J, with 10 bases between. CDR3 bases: TGCGCCAGCAGCTTAGCGACTCTGACCGGGGAGCTGTTTTTT. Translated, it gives CASSLATLTGELFF. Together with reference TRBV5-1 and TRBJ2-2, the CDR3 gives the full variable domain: KAGVTQTPRYLIKTRGQQVTLSCSPISGHRSVSWYQQTPGQGLQFLFEYFSETQRNKGNFPGRFSGRQFSNSRSEMNVSTLELGDSALYLCASSLATLTGELFFGEGSRLTVL.

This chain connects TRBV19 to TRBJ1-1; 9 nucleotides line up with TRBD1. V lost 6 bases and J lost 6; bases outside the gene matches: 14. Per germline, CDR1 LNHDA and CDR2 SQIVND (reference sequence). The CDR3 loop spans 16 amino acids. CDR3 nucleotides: TGTGCCAGTAGCGAACAGGGGGCGCGACCTTCCCCTGAAGCTTTCTTT. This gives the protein CASSEQGARPSPEAFF.